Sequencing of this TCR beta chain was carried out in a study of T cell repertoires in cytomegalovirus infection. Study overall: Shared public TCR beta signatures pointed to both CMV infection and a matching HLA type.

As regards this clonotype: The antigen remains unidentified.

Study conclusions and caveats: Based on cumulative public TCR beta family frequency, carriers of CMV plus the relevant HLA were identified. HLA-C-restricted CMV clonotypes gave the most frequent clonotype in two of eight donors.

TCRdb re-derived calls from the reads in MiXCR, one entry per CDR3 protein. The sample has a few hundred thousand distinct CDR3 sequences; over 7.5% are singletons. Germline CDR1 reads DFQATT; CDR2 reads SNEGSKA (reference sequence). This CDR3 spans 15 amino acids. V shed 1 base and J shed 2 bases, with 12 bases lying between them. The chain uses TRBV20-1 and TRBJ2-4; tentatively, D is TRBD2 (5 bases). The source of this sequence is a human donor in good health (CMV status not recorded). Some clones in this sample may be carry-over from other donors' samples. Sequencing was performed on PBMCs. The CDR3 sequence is CSARVSGMTKNIQYF. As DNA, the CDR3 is TGCAGTGCTAGAGTGTCCGGGATGACCAAAAACATTCAGTACTTC.